A selection of T cell receptor beta chains follows, all from one sample in a study of cytomegalovirus exposure and HLA in healthy donors. Method: immunoSEQ multiplex PCR; TCRdb's copy keeps in-frame clones and lacks some. The sample records 150,000 to 200,000 clones, 85% to 90% being singletons. Sequencing was done on a sample of PBMCs. These receptor sequences come from a woman aged 18-35 years in good health and CMV-seronegative. The CDR3 runs from the conserved cysteine through the conserved F or W. The order of the fields is J gene, clone size, D gene, V gene, CDR3 DNA, CDR3 protein. The D gene is left open where the match is weak. Clone size appears in some rows only: once, few, many, or a class for an expanded clone.

TRBJ2-7 - - TRBV6-6 TGTGCCAGCAGTTACTCCCCAGGGCACTCCTACGAGCAGTACTTC CASSYSPGHSYEQYF
TRBJ2-3 - TRBD2 TRBV7-9 TGTGCCAGCAGCTCCCCCGGACTAGCGGGGTCGTTCAGCACAGATACGCAGTATTTT CASSSPGLAGSFSTDTQYF
TRBJ2-3 - - TRBV2 TGTGCCAGCAGTGAGGAGTCTAGCAAGACAGATACGCAGTATTTT CASSEESSKTDTQYF
TRBJ1-1 - - TRBV11-3 TGTGCCAGCAGCCCCCCGGGAGGGGCGAACACTGAAGCTTTCTTT CASSPPGGANTEAFF
TRBJ2-5 - TRBD2 TRBV15 TGTGCCACCAGCAGATCTCGGACTAGTGGGGGAGAGACCCAGTACTTC CATSRSRTSGGETQYF
TRBJ2-2 - - TRBV5-1 TGCGCCAGCAGCTTCAGGACAGAGACCGGGGAGCTGTTTTTT CASSFRTETGELFF
TRBJ2-2 - - TRBV5-1 TGCGCCCACCGGAGGACAGCGAACACCGGGGAGCTGTTTTTT CAHRRTANTGELFF
TRBJ1-3 - - TRBV6-5 TGTGCCTCACGTGGAGGCTCTGGAAACACCATATATTTT CASRGGSGNTIYF
TRBJ2-7 - TRBD1 TRBV6-4 TGTGCCAGCAGACCCCGGGACAGGGACTCCGAGCAGTACTTC CASRPRDRDSEQYF
TRBJ1-4 - TRBD1 TRBV4-1 TGCGCCAGCAGCCACGGCCGACAGGGTGTGAATGAAAAACTGTTTTTT CASSHGRQGVNEKLFF
TRBJ2-7 few - TRBV10-1 TGCGCCAGCAGTGTGGAACAGGGTGGCTACGAGCAGTACTTC CASSVEQGGYEQYF
TRBJ2-7 - TRBD2 TRBV4-2 TGTGCCAGCAGCCAAGAAGGGACTAGGGGGTCCTACGAGCAGTACTTC CASSQEGTRGSYEQYF
TRBJ1-2 - - TRBV7-8 TGTGCCAGCAGCGGGCGCGTGGCAGGGGCGGACTATGGCTACACCTTC CASSGRVAGADYGYTF
TRBJ1-1 once - TRBV6-1 TGTGCCAGCAGGAGGGGGAGCACTGAAGCTTTCTTT CASRRGSTEAFF
TRBJ2-1 - - TRBV5-6 TGTGCCAGCAGCTTCGACAGCCACAATGAGCAGTTCTTC CASSFDSHNEQFF
TRBJ2-1 few TRBD1 TRBV27 TGTGCCAGCAGTTCCCCGGGACAGGGCCACAATGAGCAGTTCTTC CASSSPGQGHNEQFF
TRBJ2-5 - - TRBV5-4 TGTGCCAGCAGCCCCCCGGGGCCGGAGGGGTCGACCCAGTACTTC CASSPPGPEGSTQYF
TRBJ1-1 - - TRBV6-1 TGTGCCAGCAGGGGCAGCCTGAACACTGAAGCTTTCTTT CASRGSLNTEAFF
TRBJ2-7 once - TRBV30 TGTGCCTGGAGTGGGGCAGGGGATCAGCTGGGCGAGCAGTACTTC CAWSGAGDQLGEQYF
TRBJ2-7 - - TRBV10-3 TGTGCCATCAGTGACCCGGGCGAGCAGTACTTC CAISDPGEQYF